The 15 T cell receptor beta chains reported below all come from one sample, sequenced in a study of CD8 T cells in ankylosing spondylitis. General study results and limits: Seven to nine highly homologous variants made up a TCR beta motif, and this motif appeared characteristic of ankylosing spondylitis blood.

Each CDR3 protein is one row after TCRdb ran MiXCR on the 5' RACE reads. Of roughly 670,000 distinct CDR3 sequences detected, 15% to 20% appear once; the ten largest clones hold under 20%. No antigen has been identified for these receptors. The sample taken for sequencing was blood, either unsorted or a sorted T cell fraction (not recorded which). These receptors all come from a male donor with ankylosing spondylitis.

In nucleotides, the CDR3 is TGCGCCAGCAGCCAAGATCAACTAGGGGGAGATACGCAGTATTTT. This codes for CASSQDQLGGDTQYF. This rearrangement joins TRBV4-3 to TRBJ2-3; maybe TRBD1 (6 bases). Deletions cut 0 bases from V and 5 bases from J, with 12 bases between. CDR1 is LGHNA, CDR2 YSLEER, per germline. This CDR3 has 15 residues.

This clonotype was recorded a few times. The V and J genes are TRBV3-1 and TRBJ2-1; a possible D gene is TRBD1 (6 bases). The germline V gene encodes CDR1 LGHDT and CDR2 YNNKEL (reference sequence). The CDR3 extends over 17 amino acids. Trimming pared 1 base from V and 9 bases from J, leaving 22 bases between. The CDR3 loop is CASSQVAGNRERFEQFF. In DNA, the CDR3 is TGTGCCAGCAGCCAAGTGGCTGGGAACAGGGAGCGTTTTGAGCAGTTCTTC.

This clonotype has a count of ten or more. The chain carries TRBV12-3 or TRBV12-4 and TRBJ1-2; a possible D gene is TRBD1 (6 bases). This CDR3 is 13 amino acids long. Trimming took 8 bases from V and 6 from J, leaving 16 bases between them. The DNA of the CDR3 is TGTGCCAGCGATCAGGGGTGGATGGATGGCTACACCTTC. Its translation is CASDQGWMDGYTF.

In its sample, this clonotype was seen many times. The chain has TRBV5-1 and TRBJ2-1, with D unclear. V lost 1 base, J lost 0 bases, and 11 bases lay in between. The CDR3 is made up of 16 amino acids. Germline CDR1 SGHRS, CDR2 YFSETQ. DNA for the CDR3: TGCGCCAGCAGCTTGCCGACTGCTAGCTCCTACAATGAGCAGTTCTTC. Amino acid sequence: CASSLPTASSYNEQFF.

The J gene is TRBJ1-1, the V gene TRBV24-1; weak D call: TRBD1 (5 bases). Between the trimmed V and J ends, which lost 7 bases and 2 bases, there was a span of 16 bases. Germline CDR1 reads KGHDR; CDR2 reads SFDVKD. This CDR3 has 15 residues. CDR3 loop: CATRGMTAQNTEAFF. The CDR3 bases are TGTGCCACCAGAGGGATGACAGCGCAAAACACTGAAGCTTTCTTT.

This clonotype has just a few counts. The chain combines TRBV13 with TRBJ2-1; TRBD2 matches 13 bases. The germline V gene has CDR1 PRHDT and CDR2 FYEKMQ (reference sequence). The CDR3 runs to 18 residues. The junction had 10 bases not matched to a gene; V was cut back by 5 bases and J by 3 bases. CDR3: CASSPRTSGSRDYNEQFF. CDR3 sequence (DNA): TGTGCCAGCAGCCCTAGGACTAGCGGGAGTCGGGACTACAATGAGCAGTTCTTC.

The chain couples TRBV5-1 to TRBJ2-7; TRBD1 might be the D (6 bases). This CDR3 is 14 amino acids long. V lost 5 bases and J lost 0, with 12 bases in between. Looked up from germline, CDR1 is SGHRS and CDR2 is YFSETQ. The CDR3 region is CASSWGPSSYEQYF. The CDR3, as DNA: TGCGCCAGCAGTTGGGGGCCGAGCTCCTACGAGCAGTACTTC.

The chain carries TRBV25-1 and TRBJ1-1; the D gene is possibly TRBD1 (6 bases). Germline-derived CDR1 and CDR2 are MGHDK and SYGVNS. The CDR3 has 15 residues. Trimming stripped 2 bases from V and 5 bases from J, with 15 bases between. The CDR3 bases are TGTGCCAGCAGTGAAACCGCAGGAGGGGGGACTGAAGCTTTCTTT. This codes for CASSETAGGGTEAFF.

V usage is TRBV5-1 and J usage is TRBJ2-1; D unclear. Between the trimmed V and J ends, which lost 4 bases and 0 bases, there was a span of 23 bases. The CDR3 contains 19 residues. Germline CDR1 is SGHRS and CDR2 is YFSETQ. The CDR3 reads CASSAAGYQSLGSYNEQFF. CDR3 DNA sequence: TGCGCCAGCAGCGCCGCTGGGTATCAGTCGTTGGGCTCCTACAATGAGCAGTTCTTC.

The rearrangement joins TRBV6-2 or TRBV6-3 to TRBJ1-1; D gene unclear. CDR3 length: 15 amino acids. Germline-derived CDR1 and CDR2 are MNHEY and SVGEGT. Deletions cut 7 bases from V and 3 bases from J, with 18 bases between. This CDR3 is CASTHGSDTYTEAFF. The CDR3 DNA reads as TGTGCCAGCACCCACGGGTCCGACACCTACACTGAAGCTTTCTTT.

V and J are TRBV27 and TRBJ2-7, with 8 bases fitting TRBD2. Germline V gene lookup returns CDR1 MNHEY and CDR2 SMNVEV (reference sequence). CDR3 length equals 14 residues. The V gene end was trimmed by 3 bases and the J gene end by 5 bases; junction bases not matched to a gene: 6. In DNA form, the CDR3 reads TGTGCCAGCAGTTTGGGGACTAGTGGCCACGAGCAGTACTTC. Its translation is CASSLGTSGHEQYF.

CDR3 nucleotide sequence: TGTGCCAGCAGCGTAGACACACCGAACACCGGGGAGCTGTTTTTT. As protein: CASSVDTPNTGELFF. The V and J genes are TRBV9 and TRBJ2-2, with D uncertain. The ends were cut back, 0 bases at V and 0 bases at J, with 6 bases in the middle. Per the germline V gene, CDR1 is SGDLS and CDR2 is YYNGEE. This CDR3 has 15 residues.

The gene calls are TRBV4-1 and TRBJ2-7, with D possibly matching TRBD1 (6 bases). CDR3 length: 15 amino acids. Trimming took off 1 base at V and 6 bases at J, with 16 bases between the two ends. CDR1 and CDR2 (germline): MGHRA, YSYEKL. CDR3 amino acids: CASSQAPGANGEQYF. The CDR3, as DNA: TGCGCCAGCAGCCAAGCACCAGGGGCGAATGGCGAGCAGTACTTC.

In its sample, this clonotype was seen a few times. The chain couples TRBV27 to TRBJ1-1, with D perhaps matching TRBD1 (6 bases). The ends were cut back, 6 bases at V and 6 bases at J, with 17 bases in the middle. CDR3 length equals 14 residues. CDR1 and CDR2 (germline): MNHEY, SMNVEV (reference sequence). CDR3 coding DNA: TGTGCCAGCAGCCCCGCGGGGGGGCTGGCTGAAGCTTTCTTT. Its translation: CASSPAGGLAEAFF.

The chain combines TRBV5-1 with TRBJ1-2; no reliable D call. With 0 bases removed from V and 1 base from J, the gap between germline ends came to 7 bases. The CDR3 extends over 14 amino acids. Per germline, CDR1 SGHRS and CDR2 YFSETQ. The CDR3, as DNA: TGCGCCAGCAGCTTGGAAAGGGTTAACTATGGCTACACCTTC. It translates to CASSLERVNYGYTF.